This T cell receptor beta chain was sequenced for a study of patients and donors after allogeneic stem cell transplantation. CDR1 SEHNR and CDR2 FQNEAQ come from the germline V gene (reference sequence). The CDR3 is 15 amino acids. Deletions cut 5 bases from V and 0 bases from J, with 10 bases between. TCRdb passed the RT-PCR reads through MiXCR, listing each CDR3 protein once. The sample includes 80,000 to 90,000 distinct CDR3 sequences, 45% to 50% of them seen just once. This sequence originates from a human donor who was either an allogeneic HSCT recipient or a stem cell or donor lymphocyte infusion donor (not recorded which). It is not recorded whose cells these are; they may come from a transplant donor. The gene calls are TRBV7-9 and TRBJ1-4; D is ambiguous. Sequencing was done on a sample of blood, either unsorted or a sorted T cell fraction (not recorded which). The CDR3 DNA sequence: TGTGCCAGCAGCCGATCCAGAACAACTAATGAAAAACTGTTTTTT. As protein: CASSRSRTTNEKLFF.